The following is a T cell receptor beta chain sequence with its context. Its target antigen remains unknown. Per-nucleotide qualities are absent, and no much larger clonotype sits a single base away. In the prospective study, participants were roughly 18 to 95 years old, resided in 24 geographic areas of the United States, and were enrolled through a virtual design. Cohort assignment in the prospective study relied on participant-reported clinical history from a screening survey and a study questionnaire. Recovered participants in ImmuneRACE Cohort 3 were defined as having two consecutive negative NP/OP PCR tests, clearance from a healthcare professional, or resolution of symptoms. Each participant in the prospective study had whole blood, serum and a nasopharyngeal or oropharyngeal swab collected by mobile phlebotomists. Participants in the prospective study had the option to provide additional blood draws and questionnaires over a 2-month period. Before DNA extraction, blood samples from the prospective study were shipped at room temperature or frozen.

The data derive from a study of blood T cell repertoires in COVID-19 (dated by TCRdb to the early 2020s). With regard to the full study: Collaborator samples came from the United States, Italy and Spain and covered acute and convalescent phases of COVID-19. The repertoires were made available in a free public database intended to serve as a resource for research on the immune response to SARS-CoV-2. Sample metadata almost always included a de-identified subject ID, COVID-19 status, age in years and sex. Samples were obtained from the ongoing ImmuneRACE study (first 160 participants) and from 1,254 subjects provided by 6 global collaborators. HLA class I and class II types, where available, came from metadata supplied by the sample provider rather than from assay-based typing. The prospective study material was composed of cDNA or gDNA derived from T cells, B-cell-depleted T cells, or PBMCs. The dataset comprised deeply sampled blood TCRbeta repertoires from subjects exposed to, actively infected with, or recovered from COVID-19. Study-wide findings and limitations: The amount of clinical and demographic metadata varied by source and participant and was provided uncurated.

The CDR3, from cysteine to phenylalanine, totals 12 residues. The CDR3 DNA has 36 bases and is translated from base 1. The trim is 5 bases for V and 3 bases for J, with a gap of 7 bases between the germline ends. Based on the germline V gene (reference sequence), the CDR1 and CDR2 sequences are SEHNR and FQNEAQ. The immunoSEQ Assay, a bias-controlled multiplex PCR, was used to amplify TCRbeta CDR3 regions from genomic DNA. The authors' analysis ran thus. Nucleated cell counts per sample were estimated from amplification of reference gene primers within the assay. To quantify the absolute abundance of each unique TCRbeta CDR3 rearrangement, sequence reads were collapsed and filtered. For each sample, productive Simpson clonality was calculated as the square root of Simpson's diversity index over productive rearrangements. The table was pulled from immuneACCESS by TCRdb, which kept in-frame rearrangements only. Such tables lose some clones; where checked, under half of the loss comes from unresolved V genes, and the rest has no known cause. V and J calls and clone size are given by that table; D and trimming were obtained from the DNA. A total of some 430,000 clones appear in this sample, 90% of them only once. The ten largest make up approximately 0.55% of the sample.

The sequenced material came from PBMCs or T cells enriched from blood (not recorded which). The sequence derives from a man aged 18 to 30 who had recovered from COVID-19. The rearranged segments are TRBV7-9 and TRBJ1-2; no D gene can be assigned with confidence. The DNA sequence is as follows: TGTGCCAGCAGCGACACGGACTATGGCTACACCTTC. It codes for CASSDTDYGYTF.